This T cell receptor beta chain was captured in a study of blood T cell repertoires in COVID-19. Measured with immunoSEQ multiplex PCR; TCRdb has only the in-frame clones, and not every one. Here the sample spans more than 250,000 clones, 84% being singletons. The TCR was taken from a human donor in a cohort sampled during active COVID-19. The sample comprised peripheral blood.

CDR3 sequence: CASSFATGTSTDTQYF. CDR3 sequence (DNA): TGTGCCAGCAGTTTCGCGACGGGTACTAGCACAGATACGCAGTATTTT. This chain joins TRBV27 and TRBJ2-3; no firm D call. This CDR3 spans 16 amino acids. In germline, CDR1 is MNHEY, CDR2 SMNVEV (reference sequence). V lost 3 bases and J 0 bases, leaving 13 bases between the germline ends.